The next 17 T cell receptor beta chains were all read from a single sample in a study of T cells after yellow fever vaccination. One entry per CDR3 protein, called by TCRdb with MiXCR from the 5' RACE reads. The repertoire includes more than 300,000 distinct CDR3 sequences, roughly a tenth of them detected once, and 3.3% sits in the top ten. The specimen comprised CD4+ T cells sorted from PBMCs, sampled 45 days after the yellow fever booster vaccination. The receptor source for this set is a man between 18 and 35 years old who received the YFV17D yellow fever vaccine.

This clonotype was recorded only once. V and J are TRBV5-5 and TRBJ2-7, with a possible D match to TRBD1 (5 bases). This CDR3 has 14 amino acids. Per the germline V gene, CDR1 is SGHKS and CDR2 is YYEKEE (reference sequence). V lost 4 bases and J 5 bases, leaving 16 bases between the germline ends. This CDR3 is CASSRSWGSDEQYF. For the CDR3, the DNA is TGTGCCAGCAGCCGGTCCTGGGGCAGCGACGAGCAGTACTTC.

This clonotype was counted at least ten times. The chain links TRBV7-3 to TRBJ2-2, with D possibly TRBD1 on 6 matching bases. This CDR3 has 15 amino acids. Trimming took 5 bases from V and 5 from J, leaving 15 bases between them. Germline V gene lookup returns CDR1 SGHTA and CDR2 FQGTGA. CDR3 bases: TGTGCCAGCAGCCCCGGGACAAGGGGGACCGGGGAGCTGTTTTTT. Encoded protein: CASSPGTRGTGELFF.

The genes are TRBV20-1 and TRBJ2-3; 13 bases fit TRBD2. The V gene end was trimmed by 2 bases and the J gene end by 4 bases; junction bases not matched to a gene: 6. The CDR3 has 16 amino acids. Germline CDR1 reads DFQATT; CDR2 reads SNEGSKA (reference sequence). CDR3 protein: CSARSPTSGGPDTQYF. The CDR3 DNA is TGCAGTGCTAGATCCCCGACTAGCGGGGGGCCAGATACGCAGTATTTT.

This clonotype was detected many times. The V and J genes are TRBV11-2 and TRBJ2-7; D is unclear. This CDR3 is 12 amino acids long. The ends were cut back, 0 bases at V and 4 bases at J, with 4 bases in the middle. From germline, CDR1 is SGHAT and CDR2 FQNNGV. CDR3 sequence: CASSLDRYEQYF. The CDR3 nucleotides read TGTGCCAGCAGCTTAGATCGGTACGAGCAGTACTTC.

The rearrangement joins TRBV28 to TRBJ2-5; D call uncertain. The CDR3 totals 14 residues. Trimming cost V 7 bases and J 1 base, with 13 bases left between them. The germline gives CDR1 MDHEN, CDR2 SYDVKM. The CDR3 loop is CASNAPGSQETQYF. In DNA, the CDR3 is TGTGCCAGCAACGCCCCGGGTAGCCAAGAGACCCAGTACTTC. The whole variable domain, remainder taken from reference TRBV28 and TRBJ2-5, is DVKVTQSSRYLVKRTGEKVFLECVQDMDHENMFWYRQDPGLGLRLIYFSYDVKMKEKGDIPEGYSVSREKKERFSLILESASTNQTSMYLCASNAPGSQETQYFGPGTRLLVL.

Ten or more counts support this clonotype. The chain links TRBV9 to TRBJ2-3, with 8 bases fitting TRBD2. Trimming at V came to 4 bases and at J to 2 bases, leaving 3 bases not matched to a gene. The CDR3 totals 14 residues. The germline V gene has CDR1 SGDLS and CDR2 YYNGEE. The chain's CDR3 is CASSPTSATDTQYF. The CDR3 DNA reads TGTGCCAGCAGCCCGACTAGCGCCACAGATACGCAGTATTTT.

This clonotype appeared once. CDR3 in amino acids: CASSLSYSNQPQHF. The CDR3 bases are TGTGCCAGCAGCTTGAGTTATAGCAATCAGCCCCAGCATTTT. The chain combines TRBV7-2 with TRBJ1-5; D unresolved. V lost 3 bases and J lost 0, with 6 bases in between. The CDR3 runs 14 residues. Germline V gene data show CDR1 as SGHTA and CDR2 as FQGNSA.

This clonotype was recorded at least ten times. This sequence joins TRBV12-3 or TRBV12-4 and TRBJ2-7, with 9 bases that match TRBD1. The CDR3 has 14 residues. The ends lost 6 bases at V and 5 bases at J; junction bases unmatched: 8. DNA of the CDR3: TGTGCCAGCAGACCAACAGGGGGCTCGAACGAGCAGTACTTC. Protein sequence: CASRPTGGSNEQYF.

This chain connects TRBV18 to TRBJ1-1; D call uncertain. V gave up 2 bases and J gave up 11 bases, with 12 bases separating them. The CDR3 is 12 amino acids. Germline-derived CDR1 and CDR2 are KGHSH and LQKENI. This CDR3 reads CASSPSDLEAFF. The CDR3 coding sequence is TGTGCCAGCTCACCATCTGACCTGGAGGCTTTCTTT.

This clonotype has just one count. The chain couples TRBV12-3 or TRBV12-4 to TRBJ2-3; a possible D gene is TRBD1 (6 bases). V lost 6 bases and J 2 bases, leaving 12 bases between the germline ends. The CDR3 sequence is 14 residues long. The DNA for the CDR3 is TGTGCCAGCAGACCGGGACAACACACAGATACGCAGTATTTT. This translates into CASRPGQHTDTQYF.

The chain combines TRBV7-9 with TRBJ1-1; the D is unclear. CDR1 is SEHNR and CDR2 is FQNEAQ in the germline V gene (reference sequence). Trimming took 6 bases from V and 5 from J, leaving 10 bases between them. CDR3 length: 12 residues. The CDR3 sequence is CASRFSETEAFF. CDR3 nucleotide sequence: TGTGCCAGCAGGTTCTCGGAAACTGAAGCTTTCTTT.

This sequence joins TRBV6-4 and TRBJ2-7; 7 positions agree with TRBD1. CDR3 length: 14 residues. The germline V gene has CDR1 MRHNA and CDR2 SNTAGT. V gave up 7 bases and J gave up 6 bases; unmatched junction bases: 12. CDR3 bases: TGTGCCAGCAATGGGAACCACAGGGGCCCCGAGCAGTACGTC. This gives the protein CASNGNHRGPEQYV.

The CDR3 coding sequence is TGTGCCAGCTCACCAGGCGCCAGCACTGAAGCTTTCTTT. It translates to CASSPGASTEAFF. The chain links TRBV18 to TRBJ1-1; D remains ambiguous. The V gene's germline CDR1 is KGHSH and CDR2 LQKENI. The CDR3 consists of 13 residues. The V and J ends lost 2 bases and 4 bases respectively, with 8 bases between them. The whole variable domain, filled in from reference TRBV18 and TRBJ1-1, reads NAGVMQNPRHLVRRRGQEARLRCSPMKGHSHVYWYRQLPEEGLKFMVYLQKENIIDESGMPKERFSAEFPKEGPSILRIQQVVRGDSAAYFCASSPGASTEAFFGQGTRLTVV.

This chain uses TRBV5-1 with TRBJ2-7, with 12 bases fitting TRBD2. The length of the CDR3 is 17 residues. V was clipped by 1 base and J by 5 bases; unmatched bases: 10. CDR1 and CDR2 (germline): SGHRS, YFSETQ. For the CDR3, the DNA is TGCGCCAGCAGCTTGTACCCAAGGACTAGCGGGGCCAACGAGCAGTACGTC. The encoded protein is CASSLYPRTSGANEQYV.

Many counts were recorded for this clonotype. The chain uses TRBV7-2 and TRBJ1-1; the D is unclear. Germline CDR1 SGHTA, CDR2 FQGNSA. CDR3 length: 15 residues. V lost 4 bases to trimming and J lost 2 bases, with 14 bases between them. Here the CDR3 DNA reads TGTGCCAGCAGCTACCAGGCCCAGCGTAACACTGAAGCTTTCTTT. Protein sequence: CASSYQAQRNTEAFF.

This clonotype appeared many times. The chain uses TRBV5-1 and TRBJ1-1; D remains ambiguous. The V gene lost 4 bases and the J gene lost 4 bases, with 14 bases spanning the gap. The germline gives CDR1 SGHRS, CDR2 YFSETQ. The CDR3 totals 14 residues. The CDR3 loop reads CASSVTSSSTEAFF. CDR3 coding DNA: TGCGCCAGCAGCGTGACCTCTTCCAGCACTGAAGCTTTCTTT.

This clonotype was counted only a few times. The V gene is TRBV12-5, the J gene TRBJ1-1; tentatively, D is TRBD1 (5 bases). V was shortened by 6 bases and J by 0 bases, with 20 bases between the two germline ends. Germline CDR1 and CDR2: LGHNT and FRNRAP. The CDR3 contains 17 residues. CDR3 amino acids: CASGNSLPRAVNTEAFF. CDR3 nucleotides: TGTGCTAGTGGAAACTCCCTACCCAGGGCCGTGAACACTGAAGCTTTCTTT.